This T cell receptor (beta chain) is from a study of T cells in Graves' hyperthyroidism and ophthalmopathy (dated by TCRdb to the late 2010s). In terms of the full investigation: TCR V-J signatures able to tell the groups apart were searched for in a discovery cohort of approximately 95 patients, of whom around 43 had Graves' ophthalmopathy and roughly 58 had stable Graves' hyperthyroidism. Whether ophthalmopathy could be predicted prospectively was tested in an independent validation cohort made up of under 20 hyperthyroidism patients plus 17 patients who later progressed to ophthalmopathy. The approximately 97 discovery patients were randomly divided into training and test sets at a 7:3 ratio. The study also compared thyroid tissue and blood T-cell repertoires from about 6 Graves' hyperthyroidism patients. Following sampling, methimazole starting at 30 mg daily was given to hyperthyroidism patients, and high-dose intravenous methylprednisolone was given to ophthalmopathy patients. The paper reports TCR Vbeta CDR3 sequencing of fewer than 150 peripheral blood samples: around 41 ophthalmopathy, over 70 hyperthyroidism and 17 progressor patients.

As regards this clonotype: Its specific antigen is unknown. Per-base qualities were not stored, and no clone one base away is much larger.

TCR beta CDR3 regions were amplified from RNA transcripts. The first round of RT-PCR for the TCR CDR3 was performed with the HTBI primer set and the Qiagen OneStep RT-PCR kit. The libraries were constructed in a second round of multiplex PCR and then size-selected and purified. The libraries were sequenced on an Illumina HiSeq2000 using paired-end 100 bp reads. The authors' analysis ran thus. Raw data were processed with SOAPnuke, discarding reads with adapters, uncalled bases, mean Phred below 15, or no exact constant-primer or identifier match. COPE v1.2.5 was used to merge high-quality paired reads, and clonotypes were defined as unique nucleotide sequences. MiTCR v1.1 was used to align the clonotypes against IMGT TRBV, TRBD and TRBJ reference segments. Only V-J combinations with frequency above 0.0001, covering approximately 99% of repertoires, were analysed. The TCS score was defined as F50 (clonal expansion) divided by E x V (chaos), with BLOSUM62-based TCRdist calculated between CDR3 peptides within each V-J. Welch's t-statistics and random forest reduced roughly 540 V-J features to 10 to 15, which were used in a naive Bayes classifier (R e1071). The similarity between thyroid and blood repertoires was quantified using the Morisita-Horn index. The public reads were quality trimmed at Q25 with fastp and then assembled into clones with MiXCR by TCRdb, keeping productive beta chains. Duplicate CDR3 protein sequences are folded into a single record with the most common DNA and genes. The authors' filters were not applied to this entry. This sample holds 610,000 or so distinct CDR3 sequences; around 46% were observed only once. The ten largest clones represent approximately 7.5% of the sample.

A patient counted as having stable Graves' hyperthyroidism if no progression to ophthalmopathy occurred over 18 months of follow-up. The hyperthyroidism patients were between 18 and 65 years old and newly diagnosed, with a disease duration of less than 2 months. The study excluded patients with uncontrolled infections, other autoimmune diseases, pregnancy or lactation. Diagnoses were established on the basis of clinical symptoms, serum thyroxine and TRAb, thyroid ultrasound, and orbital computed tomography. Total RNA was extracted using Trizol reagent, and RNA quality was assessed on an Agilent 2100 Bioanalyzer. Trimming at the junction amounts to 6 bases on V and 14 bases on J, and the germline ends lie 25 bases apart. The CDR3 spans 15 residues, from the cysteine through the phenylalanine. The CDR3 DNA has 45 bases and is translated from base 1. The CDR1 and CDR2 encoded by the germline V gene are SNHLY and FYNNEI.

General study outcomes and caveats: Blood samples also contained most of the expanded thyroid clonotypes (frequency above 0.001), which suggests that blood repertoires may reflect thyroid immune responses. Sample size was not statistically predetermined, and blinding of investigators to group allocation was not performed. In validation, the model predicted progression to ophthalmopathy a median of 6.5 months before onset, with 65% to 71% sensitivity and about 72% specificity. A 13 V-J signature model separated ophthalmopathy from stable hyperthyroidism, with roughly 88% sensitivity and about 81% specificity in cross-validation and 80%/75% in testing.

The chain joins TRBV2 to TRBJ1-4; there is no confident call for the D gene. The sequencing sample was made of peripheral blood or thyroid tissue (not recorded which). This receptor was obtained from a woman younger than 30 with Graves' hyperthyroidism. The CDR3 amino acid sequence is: CASSSWSSYNEHLFF. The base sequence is TGTGCCAGCAGCTCCTGGAGCTCCTACAATGAGCATCTGTTTTTT.